Included here is one TCR beta chain sequence, with context. This sample was taken from a study of chemoradiotherapy in HPV16-positive cancers. The CDR3 runs 12 residues. Germline assignment: CDR1 SGHDN and CDR2 FVKESK. The ends were cut back, 0 bases at V and 8 bases at J, with 7 bases in the middle. Clones were read by immunoSEQ multiplex PCR, and TCRdb kept only the in-frame ones, dropping some. The sample yields about 68,000 clones, around nine tenths seen once. This chain connects TRBV14 to TRBJ1-1, with D unresolved. This clonotype was sampled from a human donor with HPV-associated anogenital cancer. The sequenced sample was blood, obtained from a patient who underwent chemoradiotherapy. The CDR3 nucleotides are TGTGCCAGCAGCCAAGAGATAGGCGAAGCTTTCTTT. The encoded protein is CASSQEIGEAFF. Based on the CDR3 plus reference TRBV14 and TRBJ1-1, the full variable domain is EAGVTQFPSHSVIEKGQTVTLRCDPISGHDNLYWYRRVMGKEIKFLLHFVKESKQDESGMPNNRFLAERTGGTYSTLKVQPAELEDSGVYFCASSQEIGEAFFGQGTRLTVV.